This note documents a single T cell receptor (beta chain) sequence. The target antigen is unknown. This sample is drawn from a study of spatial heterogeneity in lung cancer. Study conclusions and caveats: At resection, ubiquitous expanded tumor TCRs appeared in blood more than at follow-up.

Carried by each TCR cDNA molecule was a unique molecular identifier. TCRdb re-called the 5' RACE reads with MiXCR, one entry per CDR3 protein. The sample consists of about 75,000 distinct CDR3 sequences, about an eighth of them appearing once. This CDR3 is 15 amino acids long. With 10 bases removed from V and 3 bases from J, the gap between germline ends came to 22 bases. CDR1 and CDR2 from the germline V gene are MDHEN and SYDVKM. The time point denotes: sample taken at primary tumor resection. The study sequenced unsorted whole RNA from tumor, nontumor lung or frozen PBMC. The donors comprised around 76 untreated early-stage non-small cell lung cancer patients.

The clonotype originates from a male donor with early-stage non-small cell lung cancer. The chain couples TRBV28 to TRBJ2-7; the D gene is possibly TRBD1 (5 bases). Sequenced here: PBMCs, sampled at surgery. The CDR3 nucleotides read TGTGCCACCGTTGACAGAATTAACGCCATCTACGAGCAGTACTTC. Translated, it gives CATVDRINAIYEQYF.